One sample yielded the 5 T cell receptor delta chains listed below, sequenced in a study of gamma-delta T cells after stem cell transplantation. TCRdb reanalyzed the RT-PCR reads using CATT. The sample gives about 1,600 delta-chain clones, about 45% of which show up once; around 50% is in the top ten. Sequenced: gamma-delta T cells. Source of these receptors: a human donor. It is not recorded whose cells these are; they may come from a transplant donor.

This clone was seen more than once but under ten times. The chain combines TRDV2 with TRDJ1; 13 nucleotides align to TRDD3. Trimming took 6 bases from V and 0 from J; bases not matched to a gene: 12. The CDR3 is made up of 18 amino acids. The germline V gene has CDR1 GEAIGNYY and CDR2 EKD. The CDR3 coding sequence is TGTGCCTGTTCTCAACTGGGGGATACGGTGGGGTACACCGATAAACTCATCTTT. It is translated as CACSQLGDTVGYTDKLIF.

This clone turned up a few times. This likely traces to a read error, being one base from a far larger clone. The chain has TRDV2 and TRDJ3; 7 bases fit TRDD3. This CDR3 is 25 amino acids long. The junction had 30 bases not matched to a gene; V was cut back by 0 bases and J by 5 bases. The V gene's germline CDR1 is GEAIGNYY and CDR2 EKD. The CDR3 is CACDTVSGWGTPLRLSSRDTRQMFF. Written as DNA, the CDR3 is TGTGCCTGTGACACCGTGAGTGGATGGGGGACCCCGCTTCGTTTATCGTCCCGGGACACCCGACAGATGTTTTTC.

As regards this clone: One end of the junction fails to match germline, which may point to a read error. The genes are TRDV2 and TRDJ1; D is possibly TRDD3 (5 bases). The CDR3 has 15 amino acids. CDR1 and CDR2 from the germline V gene are GEAIGNYY and EKD. For the CDR3, the DNA is TGTGCCTGTCTAACTTTACTGGCGAACCGCGATAACCTCATCTTT. This codes for CACLTLLANRDNLIF.

The V call is TRDV1, the J call TRDJ1, with a possible D match to TRDD3 (6 bases). V lost 3 bases and J lost 1, with 30 bases in between. Germline V gene data show CDR1 as TSWWSYY and CDR2 as QGS. This CDR3 region has 21 residues. Written as DNA, the CDR3 is TGTGCTCTTGGGGAGTCGAAGGGGCTGGGGCTTCGGTTTGGCCTCACCGATAAACTCATCTTT. Translated, it gives CALGESKGLGLRFGLTDKLIF.

This clone is labeled large. The same CDR3 arises from other DNA sequences in this sample as well. This chain links TRDV2 with TRDJ1; 12 positions agree with TRDD3. V lost 1 base and J lost 0; bases outside the gene matches: 14. The germline V gene has CDR1 GEAIGNYY and CDR2 EKD. This CDR3 comprises 20 residues. The CDR3 spells CACDTLRSGGYDRDTDKLIF. The CDR3, as DNA: TGTGCCTGTGACACTCTACGGTCTGGGGGATACGATCGGGACACCGATAAACTCATCTTT.